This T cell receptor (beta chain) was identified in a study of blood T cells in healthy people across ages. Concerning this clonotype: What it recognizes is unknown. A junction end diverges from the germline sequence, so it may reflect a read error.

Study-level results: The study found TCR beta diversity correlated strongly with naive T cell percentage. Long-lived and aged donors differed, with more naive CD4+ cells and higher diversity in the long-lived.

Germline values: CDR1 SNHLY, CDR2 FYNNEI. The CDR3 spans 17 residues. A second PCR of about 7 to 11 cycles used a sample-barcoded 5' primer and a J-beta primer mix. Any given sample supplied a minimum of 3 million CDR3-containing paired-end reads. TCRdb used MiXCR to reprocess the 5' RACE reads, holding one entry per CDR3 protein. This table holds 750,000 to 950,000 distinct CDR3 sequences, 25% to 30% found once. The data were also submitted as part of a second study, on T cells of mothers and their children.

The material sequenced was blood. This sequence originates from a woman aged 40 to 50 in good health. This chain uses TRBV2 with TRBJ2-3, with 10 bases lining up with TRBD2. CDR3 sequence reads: CSRDRDLAGAHKDTRYF. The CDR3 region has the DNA TGTTCGCGAGACCGGGACCTAGCGGGGGCGCACAAAGATACGCGGTATTTT.